This T cell receptor (beta chain) was captured in a study of lymphopenia after photon versus proton radiotherapy (dated by TCRdb to the late 2010s). The study in broad terms: The immunological effects of photon versus proton radiation therapy were compared in patients with gastrointestinal tumors who developed high-grade lymphopenia. The goal of the study was to characterize the differences between the two radiation modalities in how they affect the immune system. The cohort comprised 15 to 20 patients with gastrointestinal tumors who received either photon or proton therapy and then developed lymphopenia.

Results the study describes overall, beyond this receptor: Among patients across the cohort who died, overall survival time showed an inverse correlation with a larger post-nadir drop in TCR diversity. The survival association was examined only in patients who died, and the authors described better survival with proton therapy as a possibility, not as a demonstrated result. During treatment, patients who received proton therapy stayed relatively stable, whereas patients who received photon therapy lost naive T cells and TCR diversity and gained effector/memory populations. After the lymphocyte count nadir, repertoires from photon-treated patients showed oligoclonal expansion, particularly of CD8+ Temra cells, and this expansion drove the decline in diversity.

Remarks on this clone: The target of this receptor is not known. No quality values exist for individual bases; no much larger clone is one base distant.

Ends trimmed: V by 2 bases, J by 0 bases; bases unmatched to a gene: 9. The CDR3 holds 17 amino acids from the cysteine to the phenylalanine. The DNA shown is the 51-base CDR3, in frame from base 1. The library came from the immunoSEQ multiplex PCR assay. Deep sequencing of rearranged TCR beta loci, alongside multiparametric flow cytometry, was used to profile T cell repertoires. This is the immuneACCESS table as TCRdb keeps it, with only in-frame sequences that have V and J called. A part of the clones is gone; compared with another copy, unresolved V genes explain less than half, and the rest is unexplained. Across this sample there are approximately 170,000 clones, with around 85% seen only once. Clones ranked in the top ten supply around 5.1% of the sample.

Recombination connected TRBV23-1 to TRBJ2-7, and TRBD1 matches 8 of the central bases. TRBV23-1 is designated an ORF whose function remains uncertain. This TCR came from a man in his fifties with gastric cancer. Specimen: peripheral blood, collected from a patient treated with photon-based radiotherapy. The CDR3 has the sequence CASSQGQGRLSSYEQYF. The nucleotides read TGCGCCAGCAGTCAAGGACAGGGACGTCTGAGCTCCTACGAGCAGTACTTC.